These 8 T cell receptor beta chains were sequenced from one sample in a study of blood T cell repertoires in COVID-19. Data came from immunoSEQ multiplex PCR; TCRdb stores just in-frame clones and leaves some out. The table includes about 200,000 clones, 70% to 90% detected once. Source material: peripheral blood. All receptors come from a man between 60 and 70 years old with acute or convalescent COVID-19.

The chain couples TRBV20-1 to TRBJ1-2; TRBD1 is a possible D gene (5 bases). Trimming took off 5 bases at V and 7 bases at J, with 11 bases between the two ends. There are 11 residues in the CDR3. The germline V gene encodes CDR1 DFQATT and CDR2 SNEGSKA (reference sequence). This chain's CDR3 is CSAAGTVGYTF. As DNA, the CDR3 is TGCAGTGCTGCGGGGACTGTTGGCTACACCTTC.

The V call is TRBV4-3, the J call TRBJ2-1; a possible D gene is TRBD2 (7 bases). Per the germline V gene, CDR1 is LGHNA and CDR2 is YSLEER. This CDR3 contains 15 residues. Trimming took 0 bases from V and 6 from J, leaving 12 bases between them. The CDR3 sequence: CASSQDRGASNEQFF. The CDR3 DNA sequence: TGCGCCAGCAGCCAAGACCGGGGGGCGAGCAATGAGCAGTTCTTC.

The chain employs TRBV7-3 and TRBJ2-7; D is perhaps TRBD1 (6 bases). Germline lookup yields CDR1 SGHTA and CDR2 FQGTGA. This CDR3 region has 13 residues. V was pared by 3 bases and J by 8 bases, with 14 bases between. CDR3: CASSFNPGQKQYF. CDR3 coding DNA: TGTGCCAGCAGCTTCAACCCCGGACAGAAGCAGTACTTC.

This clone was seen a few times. CDR3 bases: TGTGCCAGCTCACCTCCAGCGGGAGGAGCGTATGAGCAGTTCTTC. This gives the protein CASSPPAGGAYEQFF. J is TRBJ2-1 and V is TRBV18, with 9 positions matching TRBD2. The CDR3 is made up of 15 amino acids. V was clipped by 3 bases and J by 8 bases; unmatched bases: 8. Germline V gene data show CDR1 as KGHSH and CDR2 as LQKENI.

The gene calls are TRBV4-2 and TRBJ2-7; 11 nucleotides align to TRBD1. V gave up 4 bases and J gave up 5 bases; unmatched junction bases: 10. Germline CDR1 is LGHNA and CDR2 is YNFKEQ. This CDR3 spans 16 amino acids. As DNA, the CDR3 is TGTGCCAGCAGCCTGCGGGGGACAGGGGGGTTCGACGAGCAGTACTTC. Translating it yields CASSLRGTGGFDEQYF.

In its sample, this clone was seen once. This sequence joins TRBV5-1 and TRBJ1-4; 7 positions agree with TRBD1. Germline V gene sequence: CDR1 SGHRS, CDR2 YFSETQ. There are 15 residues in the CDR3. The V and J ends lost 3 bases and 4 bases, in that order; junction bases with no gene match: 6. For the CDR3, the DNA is TGCGCCAGCAGCTCTCGACAGGGAATTAATGAAAAACTGTTTTTT. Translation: CASSSRQGINEKLFF. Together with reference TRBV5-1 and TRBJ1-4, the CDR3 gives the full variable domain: KAGVTQTPRYLIKTRGQQVTLSCSPISGHRSVSWYQQTPGQGLQFLFEYFSETQRNKGNFPGRFSGRQFSNSRSEMNVSTLELGDSALYLCASSSRQGINEKLFFGSGTQLSVL.

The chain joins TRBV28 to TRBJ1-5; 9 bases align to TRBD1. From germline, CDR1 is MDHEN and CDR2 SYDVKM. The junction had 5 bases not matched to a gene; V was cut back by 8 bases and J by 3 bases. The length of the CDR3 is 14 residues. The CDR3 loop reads CASRRTGVNQPQHF. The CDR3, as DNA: TGTGCCAGCCGCCGGACAGGGGTCAATCAGCCCCAGCATTTT.

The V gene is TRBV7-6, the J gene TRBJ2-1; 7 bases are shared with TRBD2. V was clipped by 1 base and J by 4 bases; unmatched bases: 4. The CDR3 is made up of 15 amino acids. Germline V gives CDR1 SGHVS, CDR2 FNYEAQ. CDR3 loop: CASSLVSGLYNEQFF. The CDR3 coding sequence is TGTGCCAGCAGCTTAGTTAGCGGGCTTTACAATGAGCAGTTCTTC.